A single T cell receptor beta chain is shown here with its context. The sample belongs to a study of technical replicates of blood from a few donors. The assay was immunoSEQ multiplex PCR, and TCRdb's table has in-frame clones only and misses some. The sample consists of some 80,000 clones, roughly 96% of them appearing once. The CDR3 loop spans 11 amino acids. V was cut by 8 bases and J by 4 bases, with 8 bases left in between. CDR1 and CDR2 from the germline V gene are ENHRY and SYGVKD. The receptor comes from a human donor in good health. The chain employs TRBV10-3 and TRBJ1-2, with D possibly being TRBD1 (6 bases). Sequences were obtained from T cells isolated from PBMCs. The CDR3 spells CAIGDTYGYTF. The CDR3 nucleotides are TGTGCCATCGGGGACACCTATGGCTACACCTTC.